Presented here are 25 T cell receptor beta chains from one specimen sequenced in a study of blood T cells in healthy people across ages. For the second PCR, which ran for about 7 to 11 cycles, a sample-barcoded 5' primer and a J-beta primer mix were used. TCRdb re-derived calls from the 5' RACE reads in MiXCR, one entry per CDR3 protein. The table lists about 640,000 distinct CDR3 sequences, 40% to 45% of them singletons, with around 30% in the top ten. The sequencing input was blood. These receptors all stem from a man older than 75 in good health.

The chain is built from TRBV29-1 and TRBJ2-7; 10 bases agree with TRBD1. CDR1 and CDR2 (germline): SQVTM, ANQGSEA. The CDR3 runs 14 residues. Trimming removed 5 bases from V and 3 bases from J; junction bases left unmatched: 7. The CDR3 sequence is CSVSGQGGIYEQYF. The CDR3 DNA is TGCAGCGTTTCAGGACAGGGGGGAATCTACGAGCAGTACTTC.

About this clonotype itself: This may arise from a read error, as a much more abundant clone is one base away. The chain links TRBV20-1 to TRBJ2-3; 8 positions match TRBD2. V lost 0 bases to trimming and J lost 6 bases; unmatched junction nucleotides: 5. This CDR3 has 14 residues. CDR1 DFQATT and CDR2 SNEGSKA come from the germline V gene (reference sequence). The CDR3 spells CSAREELAADTQYF. CDR3 nucleotides: TGCAGTGCTAGAGAGGAACTAGCGGCCGATACGCAGTATTTT.

J is TRBJ2-7 and V is TRBV5-6, with 7 bases lining up with TRBD1. The CDR3 extends over 15 amino acids. The junction had 7 bases not matched to a gene; V was cut back by 4 bases and J by 0 bases. CDR1 is SGHDT, CDR2 YYEEEE, per germline. The CDR3 reads CASSPGTVNSYEQYF. The CDR3 DNA is TGTGCCAGCAGCCCCGGGACAGTCAACTCCTACGAGCAGTACTTC. Complete variable domain (other parts from reference TRBV5-6 and TRBJ2-7): DAGVTQSPTHLIKTRGQQVTLRCSPKSGHDTVSWYQQALGQGPQFIFQYYEEEERQRGNFPDRFSGHQFPNYSSELNVNALLLGDSALYLCASSPGTVNSYEQYFGPGTRLTVT.

J is TRBJ2-5 and V is TRBV6-2 or TRBV6-3, with 10 bases fitting TRBD2. The DNA end is a closer match to TRBJ2-7, so the J assignment may be wrong. Germline CDR1 is MNHEY and CDR2 is SVGEGT. This CDR3 spans 15 amino acids. Here the CDR3 reads CASRGIAGGAYEQYF. In DNA form, the CDR3 reads TGTGCCAGCAGGGGAATAGCGGGAGGTGCCTACGAGCAGTACTTC.

The chain has TRBV5-4 and TRBJ2-3, with D perhaps TRBD1 (7 bases). V was pared by 4 bases and J by 3 bases, with 18 bases between. This CDR3 spans 16 amino acids. Germline V gives CDR1 SGHNT, CDR2 YYREEE (reference sequence). Here the CDR3 reads CASSNPAGGMTDTQYF. As DNA, the CDR3 is TGTGCCAGCAGCAATCCGGCAGGGGGGATGACAGATACGCAGTATTTT.

This clonotype came up a few times. The chain has TRBV20-1 and TRBJ2-1; no reliable D call. In germline, CDR1 is DFQATT, CDR2 SNEGSKA (reference sequence). There are 13 residues in the CDR3. The V end was cut by 6 bases, the J end by 5 bases, with 14 bases between. Here the CDR3 reads CSAPKERNNEQFF. The CDR3 DNA follows: TGCAGTGCCCCCAAAGAGAGGAACAATGAGCAGTTCTTC.

This clonotype has a count of ten or more. This CDR3 reads CSARDPRPDEQYF. In nucleotides, the CDR3 is TGCAGTGCTAGAGATCCCCGCCCCGACGAGCAGTACTTC. V usage is TRBV20-1 and J usage is TRBJ2-7; no clear D gene. Trimming stripped 0 bases from V and 5 bases from J, with 11 bases between. The CDR3 totals 13 residues. CDR1 is DFQATT and CDR2 is SNEGSKA in the germline V gene (reference sequence).

V is TRBV5-4 and J is TRBJ2-3, with 13 nucleotides matching TRBD2. Germline V lookup: CDR1 SGHNT, CDR2 YYREEE (reference sequence). With 4 bases clipped from V and 6 bases from J, the junction kept 5 bases outside the gene matches. This CDR3 spans 15 amino acids. The CDR3 nucleotides are TGTGCCAGCAGCCCGGGACTAGCGGGACCGGATACGCAGTATTTT. Encoded protein: CASSPGLAGPDTQYF.

This clonotype was observed many times. This rearrangement joins TRBV29-1 to TRBJ1-5; D remains ambiguous. Germline values: CDR1 SQVTM, CDR2 ANQGSEA. The CDR3 has 15 amino acids. Trimming stripped 1 base from V and 7 bases from J, with 17 bases between. The CDR3 here is CSVEVDGGIGQPQHF. The CDR3 bases are TGCAGCGTTGAAGTGGACGGAGGAATAGGACAGCCCCAGCATTTT.

This clonotype was detected a few times. This rearrangement joins TRBV6-2 or TRBV6-3 to TRBJ1-4, with TRBD1 as a possible D gene (5 bases). The germline V gene has CDR1 MNHEY and CDR2 SVGEGT. The germline V and J ends were trimmed by 7 bases and 3 bases, with 21 bases remaining between them. The CDR3 covers 17 residues. CDR3 nucleotide sequence: TGTGCCAGCACCCAGCGGGGCCCAAGTGGGGCTAATGAAAAACTGTTTTTT. Protein: CASTQRGPSGANEKLFF.

This clonotype showed up just a few times. The V and J genes are TRBV12-3 or TRBV12-4 and TRBJ2-7; D is unclear. The V and J ends lost 2 bases and 6 bases respectively, with 14 bases between them. This CDR3 has 14 residues. The CDR3 loop is CASSLRRIRTEQYF. CDR3 sequence (DNA): TGTGCCAGCAGTTTAAGACGGATTAGGACCGAGCAGTACTTC.

The chain combines TRBV11-2 with TRBJ2-2; no reliable D call. Trimming removed 0 bases from V and 6 bases from J, with 14 bases in between. This CDR3 has 16 amino acids. CDR1 SGHAT and CDR2 FQNNGV come from the germline V gene. CDR3 region: CASSLDVQSLAGELFF. The CDR3 DNA sequence: TGTGCCAGCAGCTTAGATGTACAGAGTCTCGCCGGGGAGCTGTTTTTT.

This sequence joins TRBV11-2 and TRBJ2-3; D is possibly TRBD1 or TRBD2 (5 bases each). Germline CDR1 is SGHAT and CDR2 is FQNNGV. The CDR3 length is 16 residues. Trimming took 2 bases from V and 5 from J, leaving 17 bases between them. CDR3 coding DNA: TGTGCCAGCAGCTTATCGAGAGATGGGGGTGGAGATACGCAGTATTTT. It translates to CASSLSRDGGGDTQYF.

In this sample, this clonotype turned up a few times. The chain joins TRBV9 to TRBJ2-4, with no clear D. The end of the DNA aligns better with TRBJ2-7, so the J call may be wrong. Germline V lookup: CDR1 SGDLS, CDR2 YYNGEE. The CDR3 runs to 13 residues. The chain's CDR3 is CASSVASQSEQYF. The DNA of the CDR3 is TGTGCCAGCAGCGTAGCGTCACAGAGCGAGCAGTACTTC.

This clonotype was recorded a few times. The J gene is TRBJ1-2, the V gene TRBV7-2; no definite D call. Germline-derived CDR1 and CDR2 are SGHTA and FQGNSA. The CDR3 sequence is 12 residues long. Trimming shortened V by 2 bases and J by 4 bases, and 5 bases separated the two germline ends. For the CDR3, the DNA is TGTGCCAGCAGCTTACTGGCCTATGGCTACACCTTC. It yields the protein CASSLLAYGYTF.

V is TRBV20-1 and J is TRBJ2-1; TRBD2 matches at 12 bases. V was clipped by 0 bases and J by 8 bases; unmatched bases: 8. The V gene's germline CDR1 is DFQATT and CDR2 SNEGSKA (reference sequence). The CDR3 has 16 amino acids. CDR3 sequence: CSARDFRTSGTYEQFF. The CDR3, as DNA: TGCAGTGCTAGAGATTTTAGGACTAGCGGGACCTATGAGCAGTTCTTC.

This clonotype was observed a few times. This may arise from a read error, as a much more abundant clone is one base away. The chain is built from TRBV7-2 and TRBJ2-1, with D maybe TRBD1 (5 bases). V was trimmed by 0 bases and J by 4 bases, leaving 10 bases between them. Germline V lookup: CDR1 SGHTA, CDR2 FQGNSA. There are 15 residues in the CDR3. In DNA, the CDR3 is TGTGCCAGCAGCTTAGCGTGGACAACATACAATGAGCAGTTCTTC. This gives the protein CASSLAWTTYNEQFF.

This sequence joins TRBV2 and TRBJ2-1; tentative D call: TRBD2 (6 bases). This CDR3 is 16 amino acids long. V lost 6 bases to trimming and J lost 6 bases, with 21 bases between them. Germline CDR1 is SNHLY and CDR2 is FYNNEI. CDR3 in amino acids: CASRRDSGRGFNEQFF. DNA of the CDR3: TGTGCCAGCAGACGAGATTCGGGACGGGGGTTCAATGAGCAGTTCTTC.

The chain recombines TRBV27 with TRBJ2-7; TRBD1 matches at 8 bases. Looked up from germline, CDR1 is MNHEY and CDR2 is SMNVEV (reference sequence). V lost 1 base and J lost 5; bases outside the gene matches: 7. The CDR3 extends over 15 amino acids. CDR3 sequence: CASSLWGTGVNEQYF. CDR3 DNA sequence: TGTGCCAGCAGTTTATGGGGGACAGGTGTAAACGAGCAGTACTTC.

The rearrangement links TRBV29-1 to TRBJ1-1; D gene uncertain. Germline loops: CDR1 SQVTM, CDR2 ANQGSEA. CDR3 length: 12 amino acids. The CDR3 nucleotides are TGCAGTTACACCCAGTTGAACACTGAAGCTTTCTTT. Translation: CSYTQLNTEAFF. Filled out from reference TRBV29-1 and TRBJ1-1, the complete variable domain reads SAVISQKPSRDICQRGTSLTIQCQVDSQVTMMFWYRQQPGQSLTLIATANQGSEATYESGFVIDKFPISRPNLTFSTLTVSNMSPEDSSIYLCSYTQLNTEAFFGQGTRLTVV.

To note about this clonotype: A junction end diverges from the germline sequence, so it may reflect a read error. J is TRBJ2-7 and V is TRBV4-2; 10 bases agree with TRBD1. CDR3 length: 15 amino acids. Looked up from germline, CDR1 is LGHNA and CDR2 is YNFKEQ. CDR3 protein: CASRQIGTGDHEQYF. The CDR3 coding sequence is TGTGCCAGCCGCCAAATAGGGACAGGGGACCACGAGCAGTACTTC.

J is TRBJ1-4 and V is TRBV30; D gene uncertain. The CDR3 extends over 12 amino acids. V was shortened by 1 base and J by 7 bases, with 7 bases between the two germline ends. The V gene's germline CDR1 is GTSNPN and CDR2 SVGIG (reference sequence). CDR3 sequence (DNA): TGTGCCTGGAGTGGGATGAGTGAAAAACTGTTTTTT. Translated: CAWSGMSEKLFF.

This CDR3 is CASSDPRHPTQYF. CDR3 bases: TGTGCCAGCAGTGACCCAAGACATCCTACGCAGTATTTT. This chain joins TRBV25-1 and TRBJ2-3; the D is unclear. The CDR3 runs to 13 residues. The germline gives CDR1 MGHDK, CDR2 SYGVNS. The germline V and J ends were trimmed by 3 bases and 8 bases, with 12 bases remaining between them.

This clonotype was seen at least ten times. The chain combines TRBV12-3 or TRBV12-4 with TRBJ1-2; D is unclear. The length of the CDR3 is 13 residues. Trimming cost V 3 bases and J 7 bases, with 12 bases left between them. The CDR3: CASSLLLGSGYTF. DNA for the CDR3: TGTGCCAGCAGTTTGCTGTTAGGCTCTGGCTACACCTTC.

This clonotype was picked up a small number of times. V is TRBV29-1 and J is TRBJ2-2, with D possibly being TRBD1 (6 bases). Per germline, CDR1 SQVTM and CDR2 ANQGSEA. Trimming took 7 bases from V and 5 from J, leaving 17 bases between them. The CDR3 is made up of 14 amino acids. The CDR3 loop is CSARDRTGTGELFF. The DNA of the CDR3 is TGCAGCGCTCGCGACAGGACCGGTACCGGGGAGCTGTTTTTT.